Listed below are T cell receptor beta chains from one sample, sequenced in a study of radiotherapy plus CTLA-4 blockade in lung cancer. Assay: immunoSEQ multiplex PCR; the TCRdb copy retains only in-frame clones and omits some. Of tens of thousands of clones listed, over 65% are singletons. The specimen comprised peripheral blood, sampled from a patient treated with radiotherapy plus ipilimumab. All receptors come from a human donor with non-small cell lung cancer who had a complete response to radiotherapy plus ipilimumab. CDR3s include the opening cysteine and the closing phenylalanine or tryptophan. The D gene is left open where the match is weak. Clone size is shown for a subset of rows, as once, few, many or a class of expanded clone.

>TRBD1|.|TRBJ1-5|TRBV7-9
CASSRDRGDDQPQHF
TGTGCCAGCAGCCGAGACAGGGGCGACGATCAGCCCCAGCATTTT
>TRBD2|.|TRBJ2-3|TRBV19
CASSIEAGGPDTQYF
TGTGCCAGTAGTATAGAAGCGGGAGGCCCCGATACGCAGTATTTT
>.|few|TRBJ2-7|TRBV11-2
CASSLVGIGRTYEQYF
TGTGCCAGCAGCTTAGTTGGCATCGGGCGGACCTACGAGCAGTACTTC
>TRBD1|.|TRBJ2-5|TRBV7-2
CASSSQGAKETQYF
TGTGCCAGCAGCTCACAGGGGGCTAAAGAGACCCAGTACTTC
>TRBD1|.|TRBJ1-5|TRBV7-2
CASSPPRGQGNNQPQHF
TGTGCCAGCAGCCCCCCCCGAGGACAGGGGAACAATCAGCCCCAGCATTTT
>TRBD1|.|TRBJ1-4|TRBV19
CASRGQTTNEKLFF
TGTGCCAGTAGGGGACAGACAACTAATGAAAAACTGTTTTTT
>.|.|TRBJ2-5|TRBV18
CASSPDGPAETQYF
TGTGCCAGCTCACCCGACGGGCCGGCCGAGACCCAGTACTTC
>.|medium-sized|TRBJ1-1|TRBV19
CASTPYVGTVAFF
TGTGCCAGTACCCCATACGTGGGAACGGTAGCTTTCTTT
>TRBD1|.|TRBJ2-1|TRBV4-1
CASSPRTGSYNEQFF
TGCGCCAGCAGCCCGAGGACAGGGTCCTACAATGAGCAGTTCTTC
>.|.|TRBJ2-2|TRBV10-3
CAIIGPTGELFF
TGTGCCATCATAGGGCCCACCGGGGAGCTGTTTTTT
>.|.|TRBJ1-1|TRBV18
CASSPPPDRNTEAFF
TGTGCCAGCTCACCCCCGCCAGACAGAAACACTGAAGCTTTCTTT
>.|.|TRBJ2-5|TRBV30
CAWRRPRVETQYF
TGTGCCTGGAGAAGGCCCAGGGTCGAGACCCAGTACTTC
>.|.|TRBJ1-5|TRBV12-2
CASRLARSAAGGNQPQHF
TGTGCAAGTCGCTTAGCGCGATCCGCTGCGGGGGGCAATCAGCCCCAGCATTTT
>TRBD1|.|TRBJ1-2|TRBV6-5
CASSSRGTGGGSGYTF
TGTGCCAGCAGTTCTCGAGGGACAGGGGGCGGCAGTGGCTACACCTTC
>.|.|TRBJ2-5|TRBV5-4
CASSSKQGGFQETQYF
TGTGCCAGCAGCTCAAAGCAGGGGGGATTCCAAGAGACCCAGTACTTC
>.|.|TRBJ1-3|TRBV18
CASTPQARGDTIYF
TGTGCCAGCACCCCCCAAGCCCGTGGGGACACCATATATTTT
>.|.|TRBJ1-3|TRBV6-1
CASSEQGSGNTIYF
TGTGCCAGCAGTGAACAGGGCTCTGGAAACACCATATATTTT
>.|.|TRBJ1-2|TRBV27
CASRVDGGYTF
TGTGCCAGCAGGGTAGATGGTGGCTACACCTTC
>.|.|TRBJ2-7|TRBV27
CASSPTLPTEVYEQYF
TGTGCCAGCAGTCCGACCCTCCCGACAGAGGTATACGAGCAGTACTTC
>TRBD1|.|TRBJ2-3|TRBV4-1
CASSQEGQGFSTDTQYF
TGCGCCAGCAGCCAAGAGGGACAGGGTTTTAGCACAGATACGCAGTATTTT
>.|.|TRBJ2-3|TRBV5-1
CASGPGKSSTDTQYF
TGCGCCAGCGGGCCCGGGAAATCTAGCACAGATACGCAGTATTTT
>TRBD1|.|TRBJ1-5|TRBV7-2
CASSLDRGREPQHF
TGTGCCAGCAGCTTGGATAGGGGGCGCGAGCCCCAGCATTTT
>.|few|TRBJ2-2|TRBV5-6
CASSLWAENTGELFF
TGTGCCAGCAGCTTGTGGGCTGAAAACACCGGGGAGCTGTTTTTT
>.|.|TRBJ2-3|TRBV2
CASSAIRGSTDTQYF
TGTGCCAGCAGTGCAATACGGGGGAGCACAGATACGCAGTATTTT
>TRBD1|few|TRBJ2-7|TRBV2
CASSGVTGEVGEQYF
TGTGCCAGCAGTGGGGTAACAGGGGAAGTGGGCGAGCAGTACTTC
>.|.|TRBJ1-1|TRBV5-4
CASSPGPLRDTEAFF
TGTGCCAGCAGCCCCGGGCCCCTTAGGGACACTGAAGCTTTCTTT
>.|.|TRBJ2-1|TRBV14
CASSQDVGICFF
TGTGCCAGCAGCCAAGATGTAGGGATATGCTTCTTC
>TRBD1|.|TRBJ2-1|TRBV6-5
CASSTDRVSDEQFF
TGTGCCAGCAGCACGGACAGGGTATCAGATGAGCAGTTCTTC
>.|.|TRBJ1-1|TRBV29-1
CSVAVQGSLNTEAFF
TGCAGCGTTGCCGTACAGGGCTCCTTGAACACTGAAGCTTTCTTT
>.|.|TRBJ2-3|TRBV2
CATRRGESTDTQYF
TGTGCCACTAGGAGGGGGGAGAGCACAGATACGCAGTATTTT
>.|.|TRBJ1-1|TRBV5-6
CASSPPGLNTEAFF
TGTGCCAGCAGCCCCCCCGGATTGAACACTGAAGCTTTCTTT
>.|.|TRBJ2-3|TRBV6-5
CASSLLRTDTQYF
TGTGCCAGCAGCCTTCTACGGACAGATACGCAGTATTTT
>TRBD1|.|TRBJ1-5|TRBV4-3
CASSQTGGQPQHF
TGCGCCAGCAGCCAGACAGGGGGACAGCCCCAGCATTTT
>.|.|TRBJ2-3|TRBV5-4
CASSLVGTPGSDTQYF
TGTGCCAGCAGCTTGGTGGGCACCCCGGGGTCAGATACGCAGTATTTT
>TRBD1|.|TRBJ1-4|TRBV6-5
CASSYGQGREKLFF
TGTGCCAGCAGTTACGGACAGGGCCGTGAAAAACTGTTTTTT
>.|.|TRBJ1-2|TRBV6-5
CASRRVDRPDYGYTF
TGTGCCAGCAGGAGGGTCGACAGGCCCGACTATGGCTACACCTTC
>.|.|TRBJ2-3|TRBV4-1
CASSQDMGAQGDTQYF
TGCGCCAGCAGCCAAGATATGGGCGCCCAGGGAGATACGCAGTATTTT
>.|.|TRBJ1-1|TRBV10-1
CASSEGRNRAFF
TGCGCCAGCAGTGAGGGCAGGAATCGCGCTTTCTTT
>.|.|TRBJ2-5|TRBV14
CASRREETQYF
TGTGCCAGCAGACGTGAAGAGACCCAGTACTTC
>TRBD2|.|TRBJ2-5|TRBV10-3
CAISEGGAGGETQYF
TGTGCCATCAGTGAGGGTGGAGCGGGGGGGGAGACCCAGTACTTC
>.|.|TRBJ1-5|TRBV5-8
CASSFLQGHGNQPQHF
TGTGCCAGCAGCTTCCTACAGGGTCATGGCAATCAGCCCCAGCATTTT
>TRBD1|once|TRBJ1-4|TRBV7-9
CASSATGGVVTVEKLFF
TGTGCCAGCAGCGCGACAGGGGGTGTGGTAACGGTTGAAAAACTGTTTTTT
>.|few|TRBJ2-1|TRBV5-4
CASSLGRTSSRGREQFF
TGTGCCAGCAGCTTGGGAAGGACTAGCTCCAGGGGGCGGGAGCAGTTCTTC
>.|.|TRBJ2-2|TRBV2
CASSENRNTGELFF
TGTGCCAGCAGTGAAAACAGGAACACCGGGGAGCTGTTTTTT
>.|few|TRBJ2-3|TRBV30
CACTRGPLVDTQYF
TGTGCCTGTACGCGGGGGCCCTTGGTAGATACGCAGTATTTT